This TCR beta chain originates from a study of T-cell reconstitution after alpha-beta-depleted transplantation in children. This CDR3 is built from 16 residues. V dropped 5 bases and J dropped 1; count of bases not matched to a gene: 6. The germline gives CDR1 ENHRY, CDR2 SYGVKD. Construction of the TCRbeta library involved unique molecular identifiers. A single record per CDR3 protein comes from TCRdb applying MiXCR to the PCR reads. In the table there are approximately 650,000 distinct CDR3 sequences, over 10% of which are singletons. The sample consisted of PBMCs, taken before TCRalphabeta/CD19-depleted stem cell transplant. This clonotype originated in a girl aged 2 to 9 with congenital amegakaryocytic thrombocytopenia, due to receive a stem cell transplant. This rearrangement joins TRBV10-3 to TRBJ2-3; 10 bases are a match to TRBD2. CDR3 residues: CAISSGGARGTDTQYF. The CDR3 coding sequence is TGTGCCATCAGTAGCGGGGGGGCGCGGGGCACAGATACGCAGTATTTT.